Listed below are T cell receptor beta chains from one sample, sequenced in a study of OX40 agonist ivuxolimab in advanced cancers. The data were produced by immunoSEQ multiplex PCR, yet TCRdb's version contains in-frame clones alone and is incomplete. The table includes 67,000 or so clones, approximately 90% detected once. Here the sequenced sample was CD4+ or CD8+ T cells sorted from blood, taken in a trial of the OX40 agonist ivuxolimab. Receptors were obtained from an adult with an advanced solid tumor such as melanoma, head and neck, liver or kidney cancer. The CDR3 runs from the conserved cysteine through the conserved F or W. Fields, in order: V gene, clone size, J gene, D gene, CDR3 protein, CDR3 DNA. The D gene is left open where the match is weak. The size of a clone is reported for some rows only, either as once, few or many, or as a class for expanded clones.

TRBV18	NA	TRBJ1-6	TRBD1	CASSLGTGDTNSPLHF	TGTGCCAGCTCACTCGGGACAGGGGACACGAATTCACCCCTCCACTTT
TRBV5-1	NA	TRBJ2-1	TRBD2	CASSPGTRGVEQFF	TGCGCCAGCAGCCCCGGGACTAGGGGGGTGGAGCAGTTCTTC
TRBV6-6	NA	TRBJ1-3	TRBD1	CASSPGTVGNTIYF	TGTGCCAGCAGTCCAGGGACAGTTGGAAACACCATATATTTT
TRBV11-3	NA	TRBJ1-1	NA	CASSLGEAWNPEAFF	TGTGCCAGCAGCTTAGGAGAGGCGTGGAACCCTGAAGCTTTCTTT
TRBV11-2	NA	TRBJ2-5	TRBD2	CASSRGLAETQYF	TGTGCCAGCAGCCGGGGACTAGCGGAGACCCAGTACTTC
TRBV5-1	NA	TRBJ2-3	TRBD2	CASSPTSGGVYLTDTQYF	TGCGCCAGCAGCCCCACTAGCGGGGGGGTTTATTTGACAGATACGCAGTATTTT
TRBV7-7	few	TRBJ2-5	TRBD2	CASSLSPSGQETQYF	TGTGCCAGCAGCTTATCACCTAGCGGACAAGAGACCCAGTACTTC
TRBV28	NA	TRBJ2-2	TRBD1	CASSLRQGWNGELFF	TGTGCCAGCAGTCTACGACAGGGCTGGAACGGGGAGCTGTTTTTT
TRBV6-5	NA	TRBJ2-7	TRBD1	CASSYRGQTYEQYF	TGTGCCAGCAGTTACCGGGGACAGACCTACGAGCAGTACTTC
TRBV28	NA	TRBJ2-3	NA	CASSQSDGYSSTDTQYF	TGTGCCAGCAGCCAGAGTGACGGGTATTCTAGCACAGATACGCAGTATTTT
TRBV10-3	NA	TRBJ2-1	NA	CAISGQGWGGDEQFF	TGTGCCATCAGTGGGCAGGGTTGGGGCGGCGATGAGCAGTTCTTC
TRBV7-2	NA	TRBJ1-5	NA	CASSSRSNNQPQHF	TGTGCCAGCAGCTCCAGGTCAAACAATCAGCCCCAGCATTTT
TRBV5-1	NA	TRBJ1-6	NA	CASNVNGGAPNSPLHF	TGCGCCAGCAACGTAAATGGGGGGGCACCCAATTCACCCCTCCACTTT
TRBV19	NA	TRBJ1-1	NA	CASSLSGSVQAFF	TGTGCCAGTAGTCTCTCAGGGTCGGTCCAAGCTTTCTTT
TRBV4-2	once	TRBJ1-2	NA	CASSQEGFGGPYGYTF	TGTGCCAGCAGCCAAGAGGGCTTTGGGGGCCCATATGGCTACACCTTC
TRBV10-1	once	TRBJ2-1	NA	CASSDSRTSYNEQFF	TGCGCCAGCAGTGACTCGCGTACTTCCTACAATGAGCAGTTCTTC
TRBV10-1	NA	TRBJ2-3	TRBD2	CASRPGLNTDTQYF	TGCGCCAGTAGACCGGGACTAAACACAGATACGCAGTATTTT
TRBV5-1	NA	TRBJ1-1	NA	CASSLGHGAVNTEAFF	TGCGCCAGCAGCTTGGGACACGGCGCCGTTAACACTGAAGCTTTCTTT
TRBV19	NA	TRBJ1-2	TRBD1	CAASGGVGYTF	TGTGCCGCCTCAGGGGGAGTTGGCTACACCTTC
TRBV10-1	NA	TRBJ1-4	NA	CASSESRGWGGEKLFF	TGCGCCAGCAGTGAGTCGAGAGGGTGGGGTGGTGAAAAACTGTTTTTT
TRBV15	once	TRBJ1-4	NA	CATSRQATNEKLFF	TGTGCCACCAGCAGACAGGCAACTAATGAAAAACTGTTTTTT
TRBV9	NA	TRBJ2-1	TRBD2	CASSVERGGSYNEQFF	TGTGCCAGCAGCGTAGAGCGGGGGGGCTCCTACAATGAGCAGTTCTTC
TRBV6-5	NA	TRBJ1-1	NA	CASSYERGTEAFF	TGTGCCAGCAGTTATGAACGCGGCACTGAAGCTTTCTTT
TRBV19	NA	TRBJ1-6	NA	CASSMAQGYNSPLHF	TGTGCCAGTAGTATGGCTCAGGGATATAATTCACCCCTCCACTTT
TRBV7-2	NA	TRBJ2-3	TRBD2	CASSLAGGPSDTQYF	TGTGCCAGCAGCCTGGCGGGGGGCCCCTCAGATACGCAGTATTTT
TRBV7-2	NA	TRBJ2-3	TRBD2	CASSLGTSGGTDTQYF	TGTGCCAGCAGCTTAGGGACTAGCGGGGGGACAGATACGCAGTATTTT
TRBV5-1	NA	TRBJ2-7	TRBD1	CASSRQGVVNEQYF	TGCGCCAGCAGCCGACAGGGGGTTGTGAACGAGCAGTACTTC
TRBV19	once	TRBJ1-5	NA	CASKRQYSDNQPQHF	TGTGCCAGTAAACGACAGTACAGCGATAATCAGCCCCAGCATTTT
TRBV19	NA	TRBJ2-2	TRBD2	CASSGSFTGGTGELFF	TGTGCCAGTAGTGGTAGTTTTACGGGGGGCACCGGGGAGCTGTTTTTT
TRBV2	once	TRBJ2-1	TRBD2	CASSESTSGPLEFF	TGTGCCAGCAGTGAAAGTACTAGCGGGCCCTTAGAGTTCTTC
TRBV7-9	NA	TRBJ1-2	NA	CASTPPGSSSRYGYTF	TGTGCCAGCACCCCTCCAGGGTCTTCAAGTCGGTATGGCTACACCTTC
TRBV6-1	NA	TRBJ1-5	NA	CASSDSLAGNQPQHF	TGTGCCAGCAGTGATAGCCTGGCAGGCAATCAGCCCCAGCATTTT
TRBV7-9	once	TRBJ2-2	NA	CASSLGGVSTGELFF	TGTGCCAGCAGCCTCGGGGGAGTGAGCACCGGGGAGCTGTTTTTT
TRBV28	once	TRBJ2-7	NA	CASSLAGWQDEQYF	TGTGCCAGCAGTTTAGCGGGATGGCAGGACGAGCAGTACTTC
TRBV7-9	NA	TRBJ2-7	TRBD1	CASSLGTGGNEQYF	TGTGCCAGCAGCTTAGGGACAGGGGGGAACGAGCAGTACTTC
TRBV11-3	NA	TRBJ2-7	NA	CASSLAGGAYEQYF	TGTGCCAGCAGCTTAGCGGGCGGAGCCTACGAGCAGTACTTC
TRBV28	NA	TRBJ1-2	NA	CASSRYGYTF	TGTGCCAGCAGTCGATATGGCTACACCTTC
TRBV15	once	TRBJ1-5	TRBD1	CATSREGTGGQPQHF	TGTGCCACCAGCAGAGAGGGGACAGGGGGTCAGCCCCAGCATTTT
TRBV21-1	NA	TRBJ2-2	NA	CASSKSDRGTGELFF	TGTGCCAGCAGCAAAAGCGACAGGGGCACCGGGGAGCTGTTTTTT
TRBV2	NA	TRBJ1-3	NA	CASSLPDRRSGNTIYF	TGTGCCAGCAGTCTCCCGGACAGACGCTCTGGAAACACCATATATTTT
TRBV28	NA	TRBJ2-2	NA	CASTPFGAVGRLREHRGAVF	TGTGCCAGCACCCCCTTTGGGGCAGTCGGTCGCTTACGCGAACACCGGGGAGCTGTTTTT
TRBV30	NA	TRBJ1-3	NA	CAWSVLNTIYF	TGTGCCTGGAGTGTATTAAACACCATATATTTT
TRBV28	NA	TRBJ2-3	NA	CASSLLSGTDTQYF	TGTGCCAGCAGTTTATTAAGTGGCACAGATACGCAGTATTTT
TRBV6-5	NA	TRBJ2-1	NA	CASKYEQFF	TGTGCCAGCAAGTATGAGCAGTTCTTC
TRBV7-2	NA	TRBJ1-6	NA	CASSHGGNSPLHF	TGTGCCAGCAGCCATGGGGGGAATTCACCCCTCCACTTT
TRBV18	NA	TRBJ2-5	NA	CASSPGAGRVETQYF	TGTGCCAGCTCACCAGGGGCAGGACGAGTAGAGACCCAGTACTTC
TRBV18	NA	TRBJ1-2	NA	CASSPARDSYGYTF	TGTGCCAGCTCACCAGCTCGAGATAGCTATGGCTACACCTTC
TRBV28	NA	TRBJ2-7	NA	CASSFFSRRHLYEQYF	TGTGCCAGCAGTTTCTTTTCCCGGCGCCACCTCTACGAGCAGTACTTC
TRBV6-4	NA	TRBJ2-5	NA	CASSDSGGAQETQYF	TGTGCCAGCAGTGACTCGGGGGGCGCCCAAGAGACCCAGTACTTC